Below, 22 T cell receptor beta chains from the same sample are listed, as sequenced in a study of cytomegalovirus exposure and HLA in healthy donors. Amplification used 60 Vbeta primers and 13 Jbeta primers. Generated by immunoSEQ multiplex PCR, the TCRdb table keeps only in-frame clones and is missing some. Of approximately 280,000 clones in the sample, 80% to 90% were seen once. Sequencing was performed on PBMCs. Receptors originate from a man aged 35-49 years in good health and CMV-seropositive.

This chain links TRBV2 with TRBJ1-1; D remains unclear. Between the trimmed V and J ends, which lost 8 bases and 3 bases, there was a span of 7 bases. The CDR3 covers 11 residues. CDR1 and CDR2 from the germline V gene are SNHLY and FYNNEI. CDR3 amino acids: CASLYDTEAFF. The DNA for the CDR3 is TGTGCCAGCCTTTATGACACTGAAGCTTTCTTT. The complete variable domain, with remaining parts taken from reference TRBV2 and TRBJ1-1, reads EPEVTQTPSHQVTQMGQEVILRCVPISNHLYFYWYRQILGQKVEFLVSFYNNEISEKSEIFDDQFSVERPDGSNFTLKIRSTKLEDSAMYFCASLYDTEAFFGQGTRLTVV.

The chain has TRBV27 and TRBJ2-6, with TRBD2 matching 11 bases. CDR1 and CDR2 (germline): MNHEY, SMNVEV (reference sequence). V shed 0 bases, J shed 0 bases, and the junction held 1 base outside the gene matches. The CDR3 length is 18 residues. CDR3 nucleotide sequence: TGTGCCAGCAGTTTATCACTAGCGGGGGACTCTGGGGCCAACGTCCTGACTTTC. Its protein product is CASSLSLAGDSGANVLTF.

The chain recombines TRBV6-6 with TRBJ1-5; D is possibly TRBD1 (5 bases). This CDR3 is built from 16 residues. Trimming left V 5 bases short and J 3 bases short, with 17 bases between. Germline V lookup: CDR1 MNHNY, CDR2 SVGAGI (reference sequence). This chain's CDR3 is CASSGQGRLDNQPQHF. The CDR3 DNA reads as TGTGCCAGCAGTGGCCAGGGTCGGCTCGACAATCAGCCCCAGCATTTT.

The chain links TRBV18 to TRBJ1-2; 7 nucleotides align to TRBD1. J gave up 0 bases and V 5 bases, and 12 bases lay outside the gene matches. Germline-derived CDR1 and CDR2 are KGHSH and LQKENI. CDR3 length equals 17 residues. The CDR3 loop reads CASSVTGQPGANYGYTF. Written as DNA, the CDR3 is TGTGCCAGCTCAGTGACGGGACAGCCAGGAGCTAACTATGGCTACACCTTC. Complete variable domain (other parts from reference TRBV18 and TRBJ1-2): NAGVMQNPRHLVRRRGQEARLRCSPMKGHSHVYWYRQLPEEGLKFMVYLQKENIIDESGMPKERFSAEFPKEGPSILRIQQVVRGDSAAYFCASSVTGQPGANYGYTFGSGTRLTVV.

The rearrangement joins TRBV2 to TRBJ2-5; 7 nucleotides line up with TRBD1. Germline values: CDR1 SNHLY, CDR2 FYNNEI. After removal of 8 bases from V and 4 bases from J, the junction contained 10 bases not matched to a gene. The CDR3 extends over 14 amino acids. DNA of the CDR3: TGTGCCAGCGGCCTTGGGACAGTCCTAGAGACCCAGTACTTC. Protein sequence: CASGLGTVLETQYF.

The chain links TRBV9 to TRBJ2-2, with 10 bases fitting TRBD2. This CDR3 region has 16 residues. The V and J ends lost 7 bases and 0 bases, in that order; junction bases with no gene match: 6. Germline V lookup: CDR1 SGDLS, CDR2 YYNGEE. The CDR3 is CASGRTSGANTGELFF. The CDR3 region has the DNA TGTGCCAGCGGACGGACTAGCGGCGCGAACACCGGGGAGCTGTTTTTT. The whole variable domain, remainder taken from reference TRBV9 and TRBJ2-2, is DSGVTQTPKHLITATGQRVTLRCSPRSGDLSVYWYQQSLDQGLQFLIQYYNGEERAKGNILERFSAQQFPDLHSELNLSSLELGDSALYFCASGRTSGANTGELFFGEGSRLTVL.

This chain uses TRBV5-1 with TRBJ2-1, with 12 bases fitting TRBD2. Unmatched junction bases numbered 6, after V lost 1 base and J lost 7 bases. The germline CDR1 and CDR2 sequences are SGHRS and YFSETQ. This CDR3 comprises 16 residues. As DNA, the CDR3 is TGCGCCAGCAGCTTGAGGCTAGCGGGAGGGCCGAATGAGCAGTTCTTC. Its translation is CASSLRLAGGPNEQFF.

The chain recombines TRBV7-2 with TRBJ2-7; D is uncertain. With 1 base removed from V and 0 bases from J, the gap between germline ends came to 7 bases. CDR1 and CDR2 (germline): SGHTA, FQGNSA. The CDR3 runs 14 residues. This chain's CDR3 is CASSLGPYSYEQYF. The CDR3, as DNA: TGTGCCAGCAGCTTAGGGCCTTACTCCTACGAGCAGTACTTC.

The chain has TRBV4-3 and TRBJ2-3, with D unclear. The CDR3 loop spans 14 amino acids. The V gene lost 0 bases and the J gene lost 2 bases, with 6 bases spanning the gap. CDR1 LGHNA and CDR2 YSLEER come from the germline V gene. The CDR3 coding sequence is TGCGCCAGCAGCCAAGAAGAGTCCACAGATACGCAGTATTTT. Its translation is CASSQEESTDTQYF.

This clone was seen once. V is TRBV25-1 and J is TRBJ1-5; 7 bases are a match to TRBD1. CDR1 MGHDK and CDR2 SYGVNS come from the germline V gene. V dropped 6 bases and J dropped 3; count of bases not matched to a gene: 5. CDR3 length: 14 amino acids. The CDR3 reads CASRQTGNNQPQHF. The CDR3 DNA sequence: TGTGCCAGCAGGCAGACAGGGAACAATCAGCCCCAGCATTTT.

This clone was picked up a small number of times. Additional DNA sequences in this sample encode the identical CDR3. The gene calls are TRBV7-6 and TRBJ2-1, with TRBD1 matching over 7 bases. This CDR3 comprises 15 residues. The V gene's germline CDR1 is SGHVS and CDR2 FNYEAQ. Trimming took 3 bases from V and 2 from J; bases not matched to a gene: 4. The CDR3: CASSLRDSTYNEQFF. DNA of the CDR3: TGTGCCAGCAGCTTGAGGGACAGTACCTACAATGAGCAGTTCTTC.

This clone was detected only once. This sequence joins TRBV28 and TRBJ2-1, with 8 nucleotides matching TRBD2. J was trimmed by 3 bases and V by 4 bases; bases with no gene match: 5. The germline CDR1 and CDR2 sequences are MDHEN and SYDVKM. This CDR3 contains 15 residues. The CDR3 spells CASSSRGLVYNEQFF. The CDR3 coding sequence is TGTGCCAGCAGTTCAAGGGGACTAGTCTACAATGAGCAGTTCTTC.

The chain combines TRBV27 with TRBJ2-7; D perhaps matches TRBD1 (6 bases). The germline CDR1 and CDR2 sequences are MNHEY and SMNVEV (reference sequence). The CDR3 extends over 13 amino acids. Trimming left V 4 bases short and J 3 bases short, with 10 bases between. Written as DNA, the CDR3 is TGTGCCAGCAGTTGGACAGCTAACTACGAGCAGTACTTC. Amino acids: CASSWTANYEQYF.

V usage is TRBV7-8 and J usage is TRBJ2-1; TRBD2 matches at 7 bases. The ends lost 7 bases at V and 2 bases at J; junction bases unmatched: 8. CDR3 length: 15 residues. Germline CDR1 is SGHVS and CDR2 is FQNEAQ. CDR3: CASTPGGITYNEQFF. Here the CDR3 DNA reads TGTGCCAGCACCCCCGGGGGGATTACCTACAATGAGCAGTTCTTC.

The chain links TRBV6-5 to TRBJ1-2; the D is unclear. This CDR3 has 13 amino acids. V was clipped by 5 bases and J by 5 bases, with 12 bases between them. The V gene's germline CDR1 is MNHEY and CDR2 SVGAGI. CDR3: CASSEGGYYGYTF. The CDR3, as DNA: TGTGCCAGCAGTGAAGGCGGGTATTATGGCTACACCTTC.

This chain joins TRBV10-3 and TRBJ1-1; TRBD1 agrees at 7 bases. In germline, CDR1 is ENHRY, CDR2 SYGVKD. Germline trimming cut 7 bases from V and 2 bases from J; bases unmatched to any gene: 7. The CDR3 has 14 amino acids. CDR3 region: CAITGTALNTEAFF. CDR3 sequence (DNA): TGTGCCATCACCGGGACAGCGCTTAACACTGAAGCTTTCTTT.

This clone has more than one count but fewer than ten. The chain couples TRBV28 to TRBJ1-5; D uncertain. CDR3 size: 14 residues. The germline gives CDR1 MDHEN, CDR2 SYDVKM. Trimming cost V 6 bases and J 7 bases, with 16 bases left between them. Written as DNA, the CDR3 is TGTGCCAGCAGGTTGGGAGGGAGGAACCAGCCCCAGCATTTT. Encoded protein: CASRLGGRNQPQHF.

V and J are TRBV7-3 and TRBJ2-3; D might be TRBD2 (6 bases). Trimming cost V 3 bases and J 8 bases, with 12 bases left between them. Per germline, CDR1 SGHTA and CDR2 FQGTGA. This CDR3 is built from 13 residues. CDR3 region: CASSLAGSGTQYF. DNA for the CDR3: TGTGCCAGCAGCTTGGCGGGGAGTGGTACGCAGTATTTT.

The chain links TRBV15 to TRBJ1-2; D is undetermined. V was pared by 0 bases and J by 6 bases, with 14 bases between. The CDR3 length is 15 residues. Looked up from germline, CDR1 is LNHNV and CDR2 is YYDKDF (reference sequence). CDR3 loop: CATSRDALRKDGYTF. DNA of the CDR3: TGTGCCACCAGCAGAGATGCCCTGAGGAAGGATGGCTACACCTTC.

J is TRBJ1-2 and V is TRBV25-1, with 7 bases lining up with TRBD1. Losses at the gene ends were 4 bases for V and 3 bases for J; bases not matched to a gene: 17. Germline CDR1 is MGHDK and CDR2 is SYGVNS. This CDR3 is 18 amino acids long. This chain's CDR3 is CASSVGRGGAGGDYGYTF. CDR3 DNA sequence: TGTGCCAGCAGTGTCGGCCGTGGGGGCGCAGGGGGTGACTATGGCTACACCTTC.

V is TRBV11-2 and J is TRBJ2-7, with 12 bases identical to TRBD1. The ends lost 1 base at V and 2 bases at J; junction bases unmatched: 0. Germline CDR1 and CDR2: SGHAT and FQNNGV. The CDR3 sequence is 15 residues long. CDR3 protein: CASSLGDRGPYEQYF. CDR3 sequence (DNA): TGTGCCAGCAGCTTAGGGGACAGGGGGCCCTACGAGCAGTACTTC.

Concerning this clone: Other DNA sequences in the same sample also yield this CDR3. V is TRBV5-1 and J is TRBJ2-7, with D possibly being TRBD2 (6 bases). Germline V gives CDR1 SGHRS, CDR2 YFSETQ. The CDR3 runs to 12 residues. The germline V and J ends were trimmed by 0 bases and 7 bases, with 8 bases remaining between them. CDR3 sequence: CASSLAAGEQYF. Here the CDR3 DNA reads TGCGCCAGCAGCTTGGCGGCGGGAGAGCAGTACTTC.